This T cell receptor beta chain derives from a study of blood T cell repertoires in COVID-19. Turning to the study itself: T cells, B-cell-depleted T cells, or PBMCs provided the cDNA or gDNA that served as material.

Sequencing used immunoSEQ multiplex PCR; TCRdb keeps in-frame clones, though not all of them. The sample carries about 140,000 clones, 88% recorded once. The CDR3 consists of 20 residues. From germline, CDR1 is SGHTS and CDR2 YDEGEE. Trimming at V came to 7 bases and at J to 0 bases, leaving 21 bases not matched to a gene. Sample: peripheral blood. The rearrangement joins TRBV5-8 to TRBJ2-3; 9 bases line up with TRBD2. The TCR was taken from a man aged 50 to 59 with active or convalescent COVID-19. CDR3 in DNA: TGTGCCAGCCCCTCCTGGGGCCCATTTGGGCTAGCGGGAAGCACAGATACGCAGTATTTT. Encoded protein: CASPSWGPFGLAGSTDTQYF.